This T cell receptor (beta chain) was observed in a study of T cells in Graves' hyperthyroidism and ophthalmopathy. This clonotype was observed many times. Researchers amplified the TCR beta CDR3 regions from RNA transcripts. In the first-round RT-PCR of the TCR CDR3, the HTBI primer set was used. TCRdb ran MiXCR on the multiplex PCR reads and lists one entry per CDR3 protein. The data show hundreds of thousands of distinct CDR3 sequences, with over 10% seen just once and around 9.2% held by the top ten. The length of the CDR3 is 14 residues. Deletions cut 2 bases from V and 10 bases from J, with 17 bases between.

This rearrangement joins TRBV12-3 or TRBV12-4 to TRBJ1-1; D may be TRBD1 (6 bases). The sequence derives from a woman aged 18-29 years with Graves' hyperthyroidism. Sequenced material: blood. CDR3: CASSLSGARSRAFF. CDR3 coding DNA: TGTGCCAGCAGTTTATCAGGGGCTCGGAGTCGAGCTTTCTTT.